The 5 T cell receptor beta chains in this list originate from one sample, sequenced in a study of PD-1 blockade in classical Hodgkin lymphoma. The data were produced by immunoSEQ multiplex PCR, yet TCRdb's version contains in-frame clones alone and is incomplete. The repertoire holds roughly 8,000 clones, with approximately 88% as singletons. Time point reported: cycle 4 day 1 (C4D1), after more than five weeks of nivolumab. Relapses following autologous stem cell transplantation were seen in all patients, with brentuximab vedotin exposure varying. The sample was peripheral blood mononuclear cells (PBMCs), taken before the fourth cycle of nivolumab. These receptors came from a human donor with classical Hodgkin lymphoma.

The gene calls are TRBV5-5 and TRBJ2-3; D possibly uses TRBD1 or TRBD2 (5 bases each). The V gene lost 2 bases and the J gene lost 2 bases, with 12 bases spanning the gap. The CDR3 totals 15 residues. Germline CDR1 SGHKS, CDR2 YYEKEE (reference sequence). The CDR3: CASSFTGTITDTQYF. CDR3 nucleotides: TGTGCCAGCAGCTTTACCGGGACCATCACAGATACGCAGTATTTT.

This chain links TRBV5-1 with TRBJ2-3; TRBD1 matches 7 bases. This CDR3 is built from 15 residues. Looked up from germline, CDR1 is SGHRS and CDR2 is YFSETQ. After removal of 1 base from V and 0 bases from J, the junction contained 2 bases not matched to a gene. CDR3 protein: CASSLLQGSTDTQYF. DNA of the CDR3: TGCGCCAGCAGCTTGCTACAGGGGAGCACAGATACGCAGTATTTT.

The CDR3, as DNA: TGTGCCAGCTCACCACCGCTAGCGGGAGGTCTCAATGAGCAGTTCTTC. This encodes CASSPPLAGGLNEQFF. The chain recombines TRBV18 with TRBJ2-1, with 11 bases identical to TRBD2. V lost 0 bases, J lost 6 bases, and 4 bases stayed unmatched. The length of the CDR3 is 16 residues. Germline loops: CDR1 KGHSH, CDR2 LQKENI.

This rearrangement joins TRBV15 to TRBJ2-1, with 10 bases matching TRBD2. CDR1 is LNHNV and CDR2 is YYDKDF in the germline V gene (reference sequence). The length of the CDR3 is 20 residues. V shed 0 bases and J 3 bases; nucleotides not matched to a gene: 14. CDR3 sequence (DNA): TGTGCCACCAGCAGAGAAGTCCTAGCGGGAGCCCCCCCCCTCTACAATGAGCAGTTCTTC. Protein sequence: CATSREVLAGAPPLYNEQFF.

The V call is TRBV6-5, the J call TRBJ1-2; the match to TRBD1 covers 7 bases. V gave up 7 bases and J gave up 7 bases; unmatched junction bases: 6. This CDR3 spans 12 amino acids. The germline V gene has CDR1 MNHEY and CDR2 SVGAGI. The CDR3 DNA sequence: TGTGCCAGCACCAGGGACAGAGTTGGCTACACCTTC. This encodes CASTRDRVGYTF.